This section outlines one T cell receptor beta chain sequence together with its context. This sample is drawn from a study of blood T cell repertoires in COVID-19. Study details: T cells, B-cell-depleted T cells, or PBMCs provided the cDNA or gDNA that served as material.

Source study methods: Amplified reference gene primers provided the basis for estimating nucleated cell counts. Assay: immunoSEQ multiplex PCR; the TCRdb copy retains only in-frame clones and omits some. That table is the source of V, J and clone size, and D and trimming were worked out from the DNA. The sample shows approximately 200,000 clones, 65% to 90% of them seen only once. Per germline, CDR1 MNHEY and CDR2 SVGAGI. Trimming cost V 10 bases and J 0 bases; bases outside gene matches: 9. The CDR3 contains 15 residues. The chain joins TRBV6-5 to TRBJ1-5, with 7 bases aligning to TRBD1. The clonotype was recovered from a man in his forties or fifties with acute or convalescent COVID-19. Sequencing was performed on peripheral blood. DNA of the CDR3: TGTGCCACCTCACAGGGGCCCAATAGCAATCAGCCCCAGCATTTT. As protein: CATSQGPNSNQPQHF.